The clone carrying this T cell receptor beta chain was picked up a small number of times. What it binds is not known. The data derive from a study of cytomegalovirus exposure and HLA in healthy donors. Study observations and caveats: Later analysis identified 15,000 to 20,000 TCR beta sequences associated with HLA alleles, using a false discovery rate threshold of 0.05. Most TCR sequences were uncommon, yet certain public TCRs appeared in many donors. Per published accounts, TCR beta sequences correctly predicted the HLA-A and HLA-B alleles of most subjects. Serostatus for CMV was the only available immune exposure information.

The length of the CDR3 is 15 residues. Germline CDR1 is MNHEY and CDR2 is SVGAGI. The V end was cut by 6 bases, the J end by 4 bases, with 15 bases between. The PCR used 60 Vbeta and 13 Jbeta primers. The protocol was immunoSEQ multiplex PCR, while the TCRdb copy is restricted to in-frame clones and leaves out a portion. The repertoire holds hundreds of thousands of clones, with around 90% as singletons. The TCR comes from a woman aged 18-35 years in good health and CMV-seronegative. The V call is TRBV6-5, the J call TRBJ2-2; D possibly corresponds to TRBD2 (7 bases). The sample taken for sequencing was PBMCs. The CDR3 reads CASSRGGGSTGELFF. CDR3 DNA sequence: TGTGCCAGCAGCCGGGGAGGGGGGTCCACCGGGGAGCTGTTTTTT.